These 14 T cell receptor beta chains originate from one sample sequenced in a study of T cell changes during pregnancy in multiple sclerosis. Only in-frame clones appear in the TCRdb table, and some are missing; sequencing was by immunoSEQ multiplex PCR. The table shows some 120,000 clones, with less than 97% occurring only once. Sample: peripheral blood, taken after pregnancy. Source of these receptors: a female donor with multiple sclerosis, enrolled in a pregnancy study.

The DNA for the CDR3 is TGTGCCAGCAGTGGCCCGGGACTAGCGGGGTTCCAAGAGACCCAGTACTTC. Translated, it gives CASSGPGLAGFQETQYF. The chain recombines TRBV2 with TRBJ2-5; 13 bases fit TRBD2. This CDR3 contains 17 residues. CDR1 SNHLY and CDR2 FYNNEI come from the germline V gene. The J segment lost 1 base and the V segment lost 4 bases, leaving 6 bases of the junction unmatched.

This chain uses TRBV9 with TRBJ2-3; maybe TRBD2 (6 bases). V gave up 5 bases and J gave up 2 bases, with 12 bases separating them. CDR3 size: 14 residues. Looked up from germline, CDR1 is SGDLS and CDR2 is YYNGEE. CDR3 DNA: TGTGCCAGCAGTCTGGGGGACTTCACAGATACGCAGTATTTT. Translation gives CASSLGDFTDTQYF.

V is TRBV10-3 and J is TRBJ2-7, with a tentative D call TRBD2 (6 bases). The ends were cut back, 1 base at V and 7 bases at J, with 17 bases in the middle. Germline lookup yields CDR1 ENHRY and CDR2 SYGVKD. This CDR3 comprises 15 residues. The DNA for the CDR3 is TGTGCCATCAGTGAGTTAACTAGCAGCGCTGGGGAGCAGTACTTC. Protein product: CAISELTSSAGEQYF.

The CDR3 reads CASTKPGTSNTGELFF. The CDR3 DNA follows: TGTGCCAGCACGAAGCCGGGAACCTCGAACACCGGGGAGCTGTTTTTT. The chain links TRBV18 to TRBJ2-2, with TRBD2 as a possible D gene (5 bases). This CDR3 is built from 16 residues. The V gene's germline CDR1 is KGHSH and CDR2 LQKENI. The ends were cut back, 8 bases at V and 0 bases at J, with 16 bases in the middle.

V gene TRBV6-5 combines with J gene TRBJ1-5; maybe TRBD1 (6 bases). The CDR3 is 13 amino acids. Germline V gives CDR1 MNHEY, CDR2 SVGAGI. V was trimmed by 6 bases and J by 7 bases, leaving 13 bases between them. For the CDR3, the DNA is TGTGCCAGCAGCCCGGACAGTCTCCAGCCCCAGCATTTT. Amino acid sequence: CASSPDSLQPQHF.

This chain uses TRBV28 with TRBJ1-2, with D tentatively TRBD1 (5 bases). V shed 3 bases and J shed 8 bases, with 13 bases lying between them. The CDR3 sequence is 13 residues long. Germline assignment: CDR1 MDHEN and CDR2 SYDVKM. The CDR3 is CASSLGGALGYTF. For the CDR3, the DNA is TGTGCCAGCAGTTTGGGAGGGGCGCTCGGCTACACCTTC.

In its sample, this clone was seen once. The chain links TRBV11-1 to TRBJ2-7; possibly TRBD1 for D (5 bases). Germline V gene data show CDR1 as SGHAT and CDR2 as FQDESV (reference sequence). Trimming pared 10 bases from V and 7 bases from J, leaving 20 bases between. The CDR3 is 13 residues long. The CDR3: CATSPSGLEEQYF. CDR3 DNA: TGTGCCACGTCCCCCTCAGGGTTGGAAGAGCAGTACTTC.

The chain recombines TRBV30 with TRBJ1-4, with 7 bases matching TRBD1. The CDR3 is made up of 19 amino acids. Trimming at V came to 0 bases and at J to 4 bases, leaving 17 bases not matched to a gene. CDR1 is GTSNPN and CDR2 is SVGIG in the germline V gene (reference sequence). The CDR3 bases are TGTGCCTGGAGTGTCCTTTCGACAGGGCGGTGGAGGGGTAATGAAAAACTGTTTTTT. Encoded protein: CAWSVLSTGRWRGNEKLFF.

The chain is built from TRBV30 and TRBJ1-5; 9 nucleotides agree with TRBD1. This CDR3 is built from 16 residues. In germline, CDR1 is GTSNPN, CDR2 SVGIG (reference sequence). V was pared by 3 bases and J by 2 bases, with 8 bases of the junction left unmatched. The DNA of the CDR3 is TGTGCCTGGAGCGCCGGGACAGGGTTGGGCAATCAGCCCCAGCATTTT. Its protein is CAWSAGTGLGNQPQHF.

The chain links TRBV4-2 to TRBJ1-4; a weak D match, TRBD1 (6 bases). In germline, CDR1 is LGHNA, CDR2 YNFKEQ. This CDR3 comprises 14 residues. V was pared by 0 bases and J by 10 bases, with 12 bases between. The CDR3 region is CASSQDRGGGKLFF. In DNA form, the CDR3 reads TGTGCCAGCAGCCAAGATCGGGGGGGCGGAAAACTGTTTTTT.

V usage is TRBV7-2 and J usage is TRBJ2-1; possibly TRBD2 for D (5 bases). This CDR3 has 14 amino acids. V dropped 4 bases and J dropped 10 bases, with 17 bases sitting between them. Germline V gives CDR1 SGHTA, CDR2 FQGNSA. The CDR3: CASSSTSLMGEQFF. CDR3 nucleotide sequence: TGTGCCAGCAGCTCCACTAGTCTGATGGGGGAGCAGTTCTTC.

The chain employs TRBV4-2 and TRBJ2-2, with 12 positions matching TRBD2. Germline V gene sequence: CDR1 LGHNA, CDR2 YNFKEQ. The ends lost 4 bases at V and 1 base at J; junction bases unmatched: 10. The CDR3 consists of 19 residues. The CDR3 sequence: CASSRRLAGDRRNTGELFF. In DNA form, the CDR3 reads TGTGCCAGCAGCCGACGACTAGCGGGAGATCGAAGGAACACCGGGGAGCTGTTTTTT.

This chain's CDR3 is CASSLDYTQILGRYNEQFF. The CDR3 region has the DNA TGCGCCAGCAGCCTCGACTACACACAAATACTTGGGCGCTACAATGAGCAGTTCTTC. The rearrangement joins TRBV4-3 to TRBJ2-1; tentatively, D is TRBD2 (5 bases). V lost 4 bases and J 3 bases, leaving 25 bases between the germline ends. The CDR3 is 19 residues long. CDR1 is LGHNA and CDR2 is YSLEER in the germline V gene.

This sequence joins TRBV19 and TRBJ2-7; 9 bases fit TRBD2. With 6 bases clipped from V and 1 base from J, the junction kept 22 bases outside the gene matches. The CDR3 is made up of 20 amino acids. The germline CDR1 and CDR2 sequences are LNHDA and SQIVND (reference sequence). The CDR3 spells CASSSGHSVGLATISYEQYF. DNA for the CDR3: TGTGCCAGTAGCTCGGGTCACTCAGTAGGACTAGCGACTATTTCCTACGAGCAGTACTTC.